This TCR beta chain comes out of a study of blood T cell repertoires in COVID-19. Study context: The samples span acute and convalescent COVID-19 from the United States, Italy and Spain.

Assay used: immunoSEQ multiplex PCR; TCRdb lists only in-frame clones, some missing. The data contain around 500,000 clones, 88% of them seen just once; the ten biggest clones take up around 7.9%. The CDR3 length is 14 residues. Germline V gives CDR1 SGHRS, CDR2 YFSETQ. Trimming took off 0 bases at V and 5 bases at J, with 10 bases between the two ends. Recovered status applied to Cohort 3 donors who had two consecutive negative PCRs. It also applied to those with clearance or with symptom resolution. For this clone: The sample carries other DNA sequences with the same CDR3.

Sequencing was done on a sample of PBMCs or T cells enriched from blood (not recorded which). The sequence was collected from an older woman who had recovered from COVID-19. The chain joins TRBV5-1 to TRBJ2-3; a weak D match, TRBD1 (6 bases). CDR3 sequence reads: CASSLGQGRDTQYF. CDR3 nucleotide sequence: TGCGCCAGCAGCTTGGGCCAGGGGAGAGATACGCAGTATTTT.